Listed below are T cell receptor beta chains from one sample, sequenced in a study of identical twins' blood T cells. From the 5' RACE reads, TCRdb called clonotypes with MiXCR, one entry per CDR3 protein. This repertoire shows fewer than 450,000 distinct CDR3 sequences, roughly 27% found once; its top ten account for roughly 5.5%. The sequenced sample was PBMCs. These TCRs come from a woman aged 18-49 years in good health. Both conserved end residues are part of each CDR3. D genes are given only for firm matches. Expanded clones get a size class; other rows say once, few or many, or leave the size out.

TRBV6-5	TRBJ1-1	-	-	TGTGCCAGCAGTTCAGGAGGGTCAGGGAACACTGAAGCTTTCTTT	CASSSGGSGNTEAFF
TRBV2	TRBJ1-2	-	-	TGTGCCAGCAGTGAAAATGGACAGCTCGATGGCTACACCTTC	CASSENGQLDGYTF
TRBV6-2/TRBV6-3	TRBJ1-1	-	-	TGTGCCAGCAGCAACCGGGCCGTCGAAGCTTTCTTT	CASSNRAVEAFF
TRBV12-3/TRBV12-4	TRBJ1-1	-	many	TGTGCCAGCAACGATCGAGGGGTTACTGAAGCTTTCTTT	CASNDRGVTEAFF
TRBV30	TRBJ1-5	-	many	TGTGCCTGGAGTAACGGGGCTTGGAATCAGCCCCAGCATTTT	CAWSNGAWNQPQHF
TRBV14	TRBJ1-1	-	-	TGTGCCAGCAGCCGTGGACAAGAAGCTTTCTTT	CASSRGQEAFF
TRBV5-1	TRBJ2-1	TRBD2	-	TGCGCCAGCAGCTTGGTGGCTAGCGGGGGGAATGAGCAGTTCTTC	CASSLVASGGNEQFF
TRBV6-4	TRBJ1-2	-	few	TGTGCCAGCAGTGGTCTACGCGGCTATGGCTACACCTTC	CASSGLRGYGYTF
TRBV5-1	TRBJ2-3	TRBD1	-	TGCGCCAGCAGCCGGGACAGAGACACAGATACGCAGTATTTT	CASSRDRDTDTQYF
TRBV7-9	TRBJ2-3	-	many	TGTGCCAGCAGCTTGGACGGAGATACGCAGTATTTT	CASSLDGDTQYF
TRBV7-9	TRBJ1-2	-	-	TGTGCCAGCAGCCTGGGGGCCAGTCCCTATGGCTACACCTTC	CASSLGASPYGYTF
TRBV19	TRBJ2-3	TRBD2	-	TGTGCCAGTAGTCCCCGGTGTAGCGGGAGTAGGGATACGCAGTATTTT	CASSPRCSGSRDTQYF
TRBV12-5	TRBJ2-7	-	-	TGTGCTAGTGGTTTGGTACGAAACGAGCAGTACTTC	CASGLVRNEQYF
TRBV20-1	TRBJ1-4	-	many	TGCAGTGCTAGAGATCTCAGGCAGTCTAATGAAAAACTGTTTTTT	CSARDLRQSNEKLFF
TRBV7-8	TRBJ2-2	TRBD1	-	TGTGCCAGCAGCCAGGAACAGGGGACCGGGAAGCTGTTTTTT	CASSQEQGTGKLFF
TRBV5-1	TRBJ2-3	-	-	TGCGCCAGCAGCTTGGTGCTAGTCCAACAAGATACGCAGTATTTT	CASSLVLVQQDTQYF
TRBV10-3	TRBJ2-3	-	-	TGTGCCATCAGTGAACTTCGGGGGCTATCATCCACAGATACGCAGTATTTT	CAISELRGLSSTDTQYF
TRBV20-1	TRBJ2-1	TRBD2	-	TGCAGTGCTAGATTAGCGGGAGCAGGTGAGCAGTTCTTC	CSARLAGAGEQFF
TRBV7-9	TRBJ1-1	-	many	TGTGCCAGCAGCTTAGGCAGAACGGGGCTCGGTACTGAAGCTTTCTTT	CASSLGRTGLGTEAFF
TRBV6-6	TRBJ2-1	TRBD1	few	TGTGCCAGCAGTTACTCGAGGGGACAGAGGAGCTCCTACAATGAGCAGTTCTTC	CASSYSRGQRSSYNEQFF
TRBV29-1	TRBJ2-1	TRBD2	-	TGCAGCGTTGACTCTAGCGGAGCGTACAATGAGCAGTTCTTC	CSVDSSGAYNEQFF
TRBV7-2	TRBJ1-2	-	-	TGTGCCAGCAGCGCCTTCTATGGCTACACCTTC	CASSAFYGYTF
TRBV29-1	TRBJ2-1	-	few	TGCAGCGTACAGGGCGCGGCACTAAATGAGCAGTTCTTC	CSVQGAALNEQFF
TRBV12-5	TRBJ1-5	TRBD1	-	TGTGCTAGTGGTTTGGGGAGGGGACAGGGCGTTCAGCCCCAGCATTTT	CASGLGRGQGVQPQHF
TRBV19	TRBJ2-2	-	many	TGTGCCAGTAGTATTTGGACTAAAAACCCTAACACCGGGGAGCTGTTTTTT	CASSIWTKNPNTGELFF
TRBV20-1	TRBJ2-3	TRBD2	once	TGCAGTGCCCCTGAGGGGACTAGGACAGATACGCAGTATTTT	CSAPEGTRTDTQYF
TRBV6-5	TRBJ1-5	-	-	TGTGCCAGCGCCCCGATGGGAAATCAGCCCCAGCATTTT	CASAPMGNQPQHF
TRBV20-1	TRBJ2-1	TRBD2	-	TGCAGTGCTAGCGGGGGGGTCCTGGACAATGAGCAGTTCTTC	CSASGGVLDNEQFF
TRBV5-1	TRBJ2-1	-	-	TGCGCCAGCAGCTTGGCTTACCGGAACAGAGACTACAATGAGCAGTTCTTC	CASSLAYRNRDYNEQFF